This T cell receptor (beta chain) was obtained from a study of shared clonotypes between healthy human individuals. Sequenced by immunoSEQ multiplex PCR; TCRdb stores in-frame clones only, minus some. The sample has approximately 620,000 clones; less than 98% are singletons. Turning to this clone: Different DNA sequences within this sample yield the same CDR3.

V lost 6 bases and J 2 bases, leaving 4 bases between the germline ends. The CDR3 runs to 11 residues. Germline V gene lookup returns CDR1 MDHEN and CDR2 SYDVKM. V gene TRBV28 combines with J gene TRBJ1-1; no firm D call. This TCR came from a woman aged 30 to 39 in good health. Sequencing input: naive CD4+ T cells sorted from blood. Subset of the sample: CD45RA+ positively selected. The CDR3 nucleotides read TGTGCCAGCAGCCGCAACACTGAAGCTTTCTTT. Its protein is CASSRNTEAFF.